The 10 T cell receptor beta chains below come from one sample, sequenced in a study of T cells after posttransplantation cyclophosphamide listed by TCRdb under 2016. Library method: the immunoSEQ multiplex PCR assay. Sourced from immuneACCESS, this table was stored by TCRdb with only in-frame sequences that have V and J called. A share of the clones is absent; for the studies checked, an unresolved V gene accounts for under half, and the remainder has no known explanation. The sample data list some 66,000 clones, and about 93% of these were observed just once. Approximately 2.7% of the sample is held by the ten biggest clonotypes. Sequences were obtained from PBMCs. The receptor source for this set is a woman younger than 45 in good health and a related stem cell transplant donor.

The CDR3 nucleotides read TGTGCCAGCAGTCAAACGCGGGGAGGAGAGACCCAGTACTTC. Its translation is CASSQTRGGETQYF. This rearrangement joins TRBV5-8 to TRBJ2-5, with a weak D call TRBD2 (6 bases). The length of the CDR3 is 14 residues. The germline V and J ends were trimmed by 5 bases and 4 bases, with 15 bases remaining between them. Germline values: CDR1 SGHTS, CDR2 YDEGEE.

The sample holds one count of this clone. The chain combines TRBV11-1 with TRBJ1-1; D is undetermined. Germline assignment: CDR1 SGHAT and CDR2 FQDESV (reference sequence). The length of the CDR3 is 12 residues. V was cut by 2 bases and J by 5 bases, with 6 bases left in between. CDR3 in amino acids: CASSLRGTEAFF. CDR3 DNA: TGTGCCAGCAGCTTACGGGGTACTGAAGCTTTCTTT. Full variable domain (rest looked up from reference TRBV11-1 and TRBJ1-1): EAEVAQSPRYKITEKSQAVAFWCDPISGHATLYWYRQILGQGPELLVQFQDESVVDDSQLPKDRFSAERLKGVDSTLKIQPAELGDSAMYLCASSLRGTEAFFGQGTRLTVV.

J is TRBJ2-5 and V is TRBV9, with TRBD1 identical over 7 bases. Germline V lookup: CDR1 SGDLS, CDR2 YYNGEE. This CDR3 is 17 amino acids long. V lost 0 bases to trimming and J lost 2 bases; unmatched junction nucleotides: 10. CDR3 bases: TGTGCCAGCAGCGTAGGAGGGGGCTCGCGCCCTCAAGAGACCCAGTACTTC. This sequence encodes CASSVGGGSRPQETQYF.

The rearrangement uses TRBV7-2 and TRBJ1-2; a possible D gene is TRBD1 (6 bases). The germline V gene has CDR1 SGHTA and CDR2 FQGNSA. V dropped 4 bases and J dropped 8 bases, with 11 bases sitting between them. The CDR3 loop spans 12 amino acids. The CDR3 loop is CASSSQGWGYTF. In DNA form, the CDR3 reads TGTGCCAGCAGCTCACAGGGTTGGGGCTACACCTTC. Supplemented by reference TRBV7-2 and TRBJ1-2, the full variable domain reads GAGVSQSPSNKVTEKGKDVELRCDPISGHTALYWYRQSLGQGLEFLIYFQGNSAPDKSGLPSDRFSAERTGGSVSTLTIQRTQQEDSAVYLCASSSQGWGYTFGSGTRLTVV.

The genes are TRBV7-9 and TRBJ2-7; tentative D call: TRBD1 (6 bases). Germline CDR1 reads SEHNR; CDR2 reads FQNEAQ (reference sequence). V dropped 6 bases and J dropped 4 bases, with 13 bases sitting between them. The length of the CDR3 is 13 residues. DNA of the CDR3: TGTGCCAGCAGACCCCTACAGGGTTACGAGCAGTACTTC. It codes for CASRPLQGYEQYF.

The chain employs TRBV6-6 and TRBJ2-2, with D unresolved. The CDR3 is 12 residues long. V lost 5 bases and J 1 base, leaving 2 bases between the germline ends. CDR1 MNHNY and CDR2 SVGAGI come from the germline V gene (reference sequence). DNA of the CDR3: TGTGCCAGCAGTGAGAACACCGGGGAGCTGTTTTTT. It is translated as CASSENTGELFF.

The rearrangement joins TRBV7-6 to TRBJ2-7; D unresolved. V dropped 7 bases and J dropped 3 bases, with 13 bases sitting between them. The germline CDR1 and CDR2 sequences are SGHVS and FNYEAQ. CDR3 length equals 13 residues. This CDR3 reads CASTTGLDYEQYF. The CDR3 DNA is TGTGCCAGCACCACGGGTCTTGACTACGAGCAGTACTTC.

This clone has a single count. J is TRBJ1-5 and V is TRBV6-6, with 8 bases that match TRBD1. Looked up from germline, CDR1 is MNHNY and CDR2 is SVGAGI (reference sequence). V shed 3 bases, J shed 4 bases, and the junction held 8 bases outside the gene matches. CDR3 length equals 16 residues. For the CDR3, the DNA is TGTGCCAGCAGTTATTCGGACAGGGACCCTAATCAGCCCCAGCATTTT. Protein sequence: CASSYSDRDPNQPQHF.

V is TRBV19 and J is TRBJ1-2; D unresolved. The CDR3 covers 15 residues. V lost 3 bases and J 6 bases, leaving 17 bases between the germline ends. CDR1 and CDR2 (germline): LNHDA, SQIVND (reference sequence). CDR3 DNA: TGTGCCAGTAGTATGACGTCCCTCGCCCCACATGGCTACACCTTC. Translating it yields CASSMTSLAPHGYTF.

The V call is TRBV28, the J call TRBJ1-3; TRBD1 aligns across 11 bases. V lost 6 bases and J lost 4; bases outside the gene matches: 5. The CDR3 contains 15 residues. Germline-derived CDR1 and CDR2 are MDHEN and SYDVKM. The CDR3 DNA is TGTGCCAGCAGCGGACAGGGGGCCAAAGGAAACACCATATATTTT. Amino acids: CASSGQGAKGNTIYF.